The sequence of this T cell receptor (beta chain) was determined in a study of early T cells in non-severe SARS-CoV-2 infection. At the level of the study: Chains were unpaired, as sequencing was done on bulk RNA from unsorted whole blood.

Worth noting for this clonotype: The antigen remains undetermined.

Individually, cDNA molecules had unique molecular identifiers attached to them. TCRdb re-derived calls from the 5' RACE reads in MiXCR, one entry per CDR3 protein. The table has 70,000 to 85,000 distinct CDR3 sequences, 12% seen once. Study-level points and caveats: Database matching using VDJdb favored anti-spike CD8 responses, with private and CD4 specificities left missing.

The material was whole blood, obtained at baseline. The sequence was obtained from an adult who was a healthcare worker with PCR-confirmed SARS-CoV-2 infection or an uninfected control (not recorded which). The donor label of this sample is uncertain.

CDR3 amino acids: CATSRDIIYNEQFF. The DNA for the CDR3 is TGTGCCACTTCTCGGGACATAATCTACAATGAGCAGTTCTTC. The chain has TRBV15 and TRBJ2-1; D is perhaps TRBD1 (6 bases). Trimming left V 9 bases short and J 3 bases short, with 15 bases between. Germline V CDR1 and CDR2: LNHNV, YYDKDF (reference sequence). This CDR3 contains 14 residues.